The clone carrying this T cell receptor (beta chain) was seen once. The antigen remains undetermined. Clones were read by immunoSEQ multiplex PCR, and TCRdb kept only the in-frame ones, dropping some. This sample has roughly 61,000 clones, with approximately 78% found just once. CDR1 and CDR2 from the germline V gene are SGHTA and FQGNSA. The CDR3 spans 15 residues. The V gene lost 7 bases and the J gene lost 4 bases, with 19 bases spanning the gap. This entry belongs to a study of OX40 agonist ivuxolimab in advanced cancers. Across the study: Dose-escalation subjects each had hepatocellular carcinoma, melanoma, renal cell or head and neck cancer. Patients were approximately 80% male with ages about 23 to 80, mean around 58. Study-level results: At 0.1 to 3.0 mg/kg, clonal expansion of CD4+ and CD8+ blood T cells had occurred by week 6. In CD8+ T cells, expanded clones were on average more numerous than in CD4+.

This chain uses TRBV7-2 with TRBJ1-2; D is undetermined. Sequenced material: CD4+ or CD8+ T cells sorted from blood, taken in a trial of the OX40 agonist ivuxolimab. This sequence originates from an adult with an advanced solid tumor such as melanoma, head and neck, liver or kidney cancer. CDR3: CASTPSGPATYGYTF. The CDR3 DNA sequence: TGTGCCAGCACCCCTTCAGGACCCGCTACCTATGGCTACACCTTC.